This TCR beta chain derives from a study of T cell responses to AZD1222 COVID-19 vaccine. Whole-study results and caveats: Among vaccine-associated CD4 TCRs, coverage spanned spike, with dominance at 160-218 and 743-854.

Sequencing used immunoSEQ multiplex PCR; TCRdb keeps in-frame clones, though not all of them. Of around 150,000 clones in the sample, roughly nine tenths are singletons; the top ten hold around 3.5%. V trimming: 3 bases; J trimming: 6 bases; junction bases outside the gene matches: 1. The CDR3 loop spans 13 amino acids. Germline V lookup: CDR1 LGHDT, CDR2 YNNKEL (reference sequence). Of note for this clone: The antigen is unknown.

This TCR was sampled from an adult in good health. The sample in question was peripheral blood, obtained on day 0 of AZD1222 vaccination. The chain joins TRBV3-1 (or the pseudogene TRBV3-2) to TRBJ1-1; 10 bases agree with TRBD1. The CDR3 DNA reads as TGTGCCAGCAGCCAGGACAGGGGGGCTGAAGCTTTCTTT. This encodes CASSQDRGAEAFF.